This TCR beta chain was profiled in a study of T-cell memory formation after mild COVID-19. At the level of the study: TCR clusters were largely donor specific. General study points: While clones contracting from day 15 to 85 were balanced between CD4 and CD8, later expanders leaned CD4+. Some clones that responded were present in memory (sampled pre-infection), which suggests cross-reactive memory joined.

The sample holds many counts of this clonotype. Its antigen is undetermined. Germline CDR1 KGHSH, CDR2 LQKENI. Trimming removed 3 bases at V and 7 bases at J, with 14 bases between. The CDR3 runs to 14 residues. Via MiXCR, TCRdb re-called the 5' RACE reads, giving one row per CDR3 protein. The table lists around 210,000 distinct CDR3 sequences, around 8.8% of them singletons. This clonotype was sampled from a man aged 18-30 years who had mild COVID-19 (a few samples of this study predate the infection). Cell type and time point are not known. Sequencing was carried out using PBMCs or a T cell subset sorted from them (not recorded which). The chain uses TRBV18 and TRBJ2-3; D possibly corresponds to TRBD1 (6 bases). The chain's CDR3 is CASSPRQGLNTQYF. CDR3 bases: TGTGCCAGCTCACCCCGGCAGGGGTTGAATACGCAGTATTTT.